This TCR beta chain was recorded in a study of T cells after yellow fever vaccination. Production of TCR cDNA was by 5'RACE template switching, which also added a universal primer site and UMIs. Via MiXCR, TCRdb re-called the 5' RACE reads, giving one row per CDR3 protein. The sample carries 500,000 to 650,000 distinct CDR3 sequences, 17% recorded once. This clonotype was seen a few times. Its matching antigen is unknown. Notes on the study in general: The secondary response was weaker but peaked faster, day 5 versus 15. Contaminating bulk clonotypes could be abundant in FACS-sorted repertoires.

Trimming removed 7 bases from V and 0 bases from J, with 4 bases in between. Germline V gene lookup returns CDR1 MNHEY and CDR2 SVGEGT. CDR3 length equals 12 residues. This rearrangement joins TRBV6-2 or TRBV6-3 to TRBJ2-1; unclear D gene. This specimen was PBMCs, taken about 5 days after the first yellow fever vaccination. The TCR was taken from a young man who received the YFV17D yellow fever vaccine. The CDR3 DNA is TGTGCCAGCACCCACTCCTACAATGAGCAGTTCTTC. This codes for CASTHSYNEQFF.